These 32 T cell receptor beta chains share one sample of origin, sequenced in a study of response to subunit inactivated influenza vaccine. TCRdb passed the RT-PCR reads through MiXCR, listing each CDR3 protein once. The table records over 150,000 distinct CDR3 sequences, about 9% of them present only once. This sample comprised non-naive T cells sorted from PBMCs, obtained on the day of vaccination. The receptor source for this set is a man between 45 and 60 years old who received an inactivated influenza vaccine.

A few counts support this clonotype. The J gene is TRBJ2-2, the V gene TRBV11-1; 7 bases match TRBD1. The CDR3 totals 15 residues. The junction had 4 bases not matched to a gene; V was cut back by 5 bases and J by 1 base. CDR1 is SGHAT and CDR2 is FQDESV in the germline V gene (reference sequence). CDR3 protein: CASSTRTGNTGELFF. DNA of the CDR3: TGTGCCAGCAGCACCCGGACAGGGAACACCGGGGAGCTGTTTTTT.

This sequence joins TRBV5-4 and TRBJ2-1; 7 bases match TRBD1. Trimming cost V 4 bases and J 5 bases; bases outside gene matches: 3. The CDR3 is 13 residues long. The V gene's germline CDR1 is SGHNT and CDR2 YYREEE (reference sequence). CDR3 sequence: CASSVTGDNEQFF. CDR3 DNA: TGTGCCAGCAGCGTCACAGGGGACAATGAGCAGTTCTTC.

At least ten counts were recorded for this clonotype. The V gene is TRBV7-9, the J gene TRBJ2-1, with D unclear. Germline values: CDR1 SEHNR, CDR2 FQNEAQ (reference sequence). The V and J ends lost 1 base and 4 bases respectively, with 8 bases between them. The CDR3 runs 14 residues. The CDR3 nucleotides are TGTGCCAGCAGCTTAGTGTTCGGGTACAATGAGCAGTTCTTC. It yields the protein CASSLVFGYNEQFF.

This clonotype occurred many times. The chain has TRBV20-1 and TRBJ1-5; D is unclear. The germline CDR1 and CDR2 sequences are DFQATT and SNEGSKA (reference sequence). The CDR3 has 13 residues. V was clipped by 4 bases and J by 7 bases, with 14 bases between them. The CDR3 DNA is TGCAGTGCTAAAGCCGTGGCGGGACAGCCCCAGCATTTT. Translating gives CSAKAVAGQPQHF.

The sample holds many counts of this clonotype. This chain links TRBV29-1 with TRBJ2-7; TRBD2 matches 11 bases. The CDR3 consists of 12 residues. CDR1 is SQVTM, CDR2 ANQGSEA, per germline. V gave up 6 bases and J gave up 5 bases; unmatched junction bases: 3. As DNA, the CDR3 is TGCAGCGTGAGGGGACTAGCGGACGAGCAGTACTTC. This sequence encodes CSVRGLADEQYF.

The V gene is TRBV6-5, the J gene TRBJ2-7; TRBD1 agrees at 8 bases. This CDR3 region has 16 residues. J gave up 3 bases and V 0 bases, and 7 bases lay outside the gene matches. Per germline, CDR1 MNHEY and CDR2 SVGAGI. The CDR3 DNA sequence: TGTGCCAGCAGTTACTCGGGGACAGGAAGTAACTACGAGCAGTACTTC. Its protein is CASSYSGTGSNYEQYF.

This clonotype has a handful of counts. The chain uses TRBV7-2 and TRBJ2-7; the D gene is possibly TRBD1 (5 bases). V lost 8 bases to trimming and J lost 0 bases, with 11 bases between them. CDR1 and CDR2 from the germline V gene are SGHTA and FQGNSA. The CDR3 has 13 residues. This CDR3 reads CASAGLSSYEQYF. CDR3 bases: TGTGCCAGCGCAGGGTTATCCTCCTACGAGCAGTACTTC.

This clonotype was detected only a few times. The rearrangement joins TRBV20-1 to TRBJ2-1, with 11 nucleotides matching TRBD1. The germline CDR1 and CDR2 sequences are DFQATT and SNEGSKA (reference sequence). This CDR3 spans 14 amino acids. Trimming cost V 3 bases and J 8 bases; bases outside gene matches: 6. The CDR3 sequence is CSARSGQGADEQFF. CDR3 coding DNA: TGCAGTGCTAGGTCAGGACAGGGGGCGGATGAGCAGTTCTTC.

This clonotype was recorded many times. The rearrangement links TRBV7-8 to TRBJ2-7; D perhaps matches TRBD1 (6 bases). Germline V lookup: CDR1 SGHVS, CDR2 FQNEAQ. The ends were cut back, 1 base at V and 4 bases at J, with 20 bases in the middle. The CDR3 extends over 17 amino acids. The CDR3 bases are TGTGCCAGCAGCTTAGTGGACAGTCGCTCAAAGGGGTACGAGCAGTACTTC. As protein: CASSLVDSRSKGYEQYF.

This clonotype has just a few counts. The chain links TRBV27 to TRBJ2-7; D is ambiguous. Germline values: CDR1 MNHEY, CDR2 SMNVEV (reference sequence). The CDR3 loop spans 10 amino acids. V gave up 6 bases and J gave up 12 bases, with 12 bases separating them. The CDR3 nucleotides read TGTGCCAGCAGCTGGGATCTCGCGTACTTC. Its translation is CASSWDLAYF.

V and J are TRBV28 and TRBJ1-4; tentative D call: TRBD1 (5 bases). The germline V gene encodes CDR1 MDHEN and CDR2 SYDVKM. The V and J ends lost 6 bases and 2 bases respectively, with 13 bases between them. The CDR3 contains 15 residues. In DNA, the CDR3 is TGTGCCAGCAGCTGGCACGGGGGTACTAATGAAAAACTGTTTTTT. It yields the protein CASSWHGGTNEKLFF.

V gene TRBV7-9 combines with J gene TRBJ2-3, with TRBD1 matching over 12 bases. Looked up from germline, CDR1 is SEHNR and CDR2 is FQNEAQ (reference sequence). V lost 5 bases to trimming and J lost 4 bases; unmatched junction nucleotides: 4. The CDR3 totals 15 residues. CDR3 sequence: CASSAGTGGPDTQYF. For the CDR3, the DNA is TGTGCCAGCAGCGCCGGGACAGGGGGCCCAGATACGCAGTATTTT.

This clonotype was counted only a few times. The chain joins TRBV28 to TRBJ2-5; 8 nucleotides agree with TRBD1. CDR1 is MDHEN and CDR2 is SYDVKM in the germline V gene. Germline trimming cut 3 bases from V and 7 bases from J; bases unmatched to any gene: 7. The CDR3 contains 14 residues. CDR3 region: CASSLTRGLGTQYF. Written as DNA, the CDR3 is TGTGCCAGCAGTTTGACCAGGGGGCTAGGGACCCAGTACTTC.

This clonotype turned up a few times. The rearrangement links TRBV27 to TRBJ1-6; the D gene is possibly TRBD1 (5 bases). V was cut by 7 bases and J by 9 bases, with 19 bases left in between. CDR1 MNHEY and CDR2 SMNVEV come from the germline V gene (reference sequence). This CDR3 spans 15 amino acids. In DNA form, the CDR3 reads TGTGCCAGCACCCCCGGGAGGGAGAGGGGTTCACCCCTCCACTTT. Translating it yields CASTPGRERGSPLHF.

This clonotype turned up a few times. This chain connects TRBV6-2 or TRBV6-3 to TRBJ2-1, with 9 bases identical to TRBD2. With 2 bases clipped from V and 0 bases from J, the junction kept 5 bases outside the gene matches. The CDR3 extends over 17 amino acids. Per the germline V gene, CDR1 is MNHEY and CDR2 is SVGEGT. CDR3 loop: CASSYRLAGSSYNEQFF. The CDR3 nucleotides are TGTGCCAGCAGTTACCGGCTAGCGGGGAGCTCCTACAATGAGCAGTTCTTC.

This clonotype has a count of ten or more. V usage is TRBV10-3 and J usage is TRBJ2-1; D is ambiguous. V dropped 3 bases and J dropped 5 bases, with 11 bases sitting between them. Germline loops: CDR1 ENHRY, CDR2 SYGVKD. This CDR3 spans 14 amino acids. CDR3 amino acids: CAISDELPNNEQFF. Here the CDR3 DNA reads TGTGCCATCAGTGATGAACTACCAAACAATGAGCAGTTCTTC.

V and J are TRBV19 and TRBJ1-2; D unresolved. Germline loops: CDR1 LNHDA, CDR2 SQIVND (reference sequence). V lost 3 bases to trimming and J lost 9 bases, with 20 bases between them. This CDR3 has 15 residues. This CDR3 reads CASSMVREGIGSYTF. The CDR3, as DNA: TGTGCCAGTAGTATGGTACGGGAAGGAATTGGAAGCTACACCTTC.

This clonotype occurred a few times. The rearrangement joins TRBV5-1 to TRBJ2-3, with 16 bases aligning to TRBD2. The V segment lost 7 bases and the J segment 3 bases; nucleotides outside the gene matches: 11. Per the germline V gene, CDR1 is SGHRS and CDR2 is YFSETQ. The CDR3 consists of 18 residues. The CDR3 nucleotides are TGCGCCAGCGGTTATGCCGGGACTAGCGGGGGGGCTACAGATACGCAGTATTTT. Its protein is CASGYAGTSGGATDTQYF.

The genes are TRBV11-2 and TRBJ2-6; a possible D gene is TRBD1 (6 bases). Trimming stripped 5 bases from V and 0 bases from J, with 20 bases between. The CDR3 runs to 19 residues. CDR1 is SGHAT and CDR2 is FQNNGV in the germline V gene. CDR3 DNA sequence: TGTGCCAGCAGCCAGGGGATGAGAGGATTATACTCTGGGGCCAACGTCCTGACTTTC. It encodes CASSQGMRGLYSGANVLTF.

The V call is TRBV12-3 or TRBV12-4, the J call TRBJ1-2, with D uncertain. The CDR3 covers 13 residues. Trimming stripped 1 base from V and 4 bases from J, with 7 bases between. The CDR3 nucleotides read TGTGCCAGCAGTTTAGGGACGGTCTATGGCTACACCTTC. Protein: CASSLGTVYGYTF.

This clonotype was found many times. The CDR3 sequence: CASSLARDAYYNEQFF. The CDR3 nucleotides are TGTGCCAGCAGCTTGGCCAGGGACGCTTATTACAATGAGCAGTTCTTC. The chain couples TRBV5-5 to TRBJ2-1; possibly TRBD1 or TRBD2 for D (5 bases each). Germline V gives CDR1 SGHKS, CDR2 YYEKEE (reference sequence). V was pared by 0 bases and J by 4 bases, with 14 bases between. The CDR3 is 16 residues long.

The chain uses TRBV6-2 or TRBV6-3 and TRBJ1-5; D uncertain. V was shortened by 7 bases and J by 0 bases, with 7 bases between the two germline ends. Looked up from germline, CDR1 is MNHEY and CDR2 is SVGEGT. The CDR3 loop spans 13 amino acids. The CDR3 spells CASNQPSNQPQHF. The CDR3 DNA reads TGTGCCAGCAACCAGCCTAGCAATCAGCCCCAGCATTTT.

This clonotype was detected a few times. This chain joins TRBV6-1 and TRBJ2-1; TRBD2 matches 8 bases. Germline CDR1 is MNHNS and CDR2 is SASEGT. The V segment lost 5 bases and the J segment 4 bases; nucleotides outside the gene matches: 10. This CDR3 comprises 16 residues. CDR3 sequence: CASSRFASGSYNEQFF. CDR3 coding DNA: TGTGCCAGCAGTCGCTTCGCGAGCGGGAGTTACAATGAGCAGTTCTTC.

There are many counts of this clonotype. The chain joins TRBV7-8 to TRBJ2-1, with D tentatively TRBD2 (6 bases). This CDR3 spans 14 amino acids. V was shortened by 4 bases and J by 5 bases, with 12 bases between the two germline ends. Germline V CDR1 and CDR2: SGHVS, FQNEAQ. The CDR3 is CASSSGTANNEQFF. CDR3 in DNA: TGTGCCAGCAGCTCCGGGACTGCTAACAATGAGCAGTTCTTC.

This sequence joins TRBV5-1 and TRBJ1-6, with TRBD1 as a possible D gene (5 bases). Germline V CDR1 and CDR2: SGHRS, YFSETQ. The germline V and J ends were trimmed by 2 bases and 6 bases, with 9 bases remaining between them. The CDR3 loop spans 14 amino acids. CDR3 sequence reads: CASSFTGGNSPLHF. CDR3 in DNA: TGCGCCAGCAGCTTCACAGGCGGTAATTCACCCCTCCACTTT.

This clonotype is medium-sized in the sample. J is TRBJ2-2 and V is TRBV20-1; 7 nucleotides agree with TRBD2. The germline gives CDR1 DFQATT, CDR2 SNEGSKA (reference sequence). V shed 2 bases, J shed 5 bases, and the junction held 8 bases outside the gene matches. CDR3 length equals 15 residues. The CDR3 loop is CSARRPSGPTGELFF. The CDR3 DNA reads as TGCAGTGCTAGACGTCCTAGCGGACCGACCGGGGAGCTGTTTTTT.

Of note for this clonotype: A much larger clone lies a single base off, so this may be a read error. The V and J genes are TRBV2 and TRBJ2-1; TRBD1 matches 7 bases. The germline V gene has CDR1 SNHLY and CDR2 FYNNEI. The CDR3 spans 14 residues. The ends lost 7 bases at V and 3 bases at J; junction bases unmatched: 6. Here the CDR3 reads CASKPGQNYNEQFF. The CDR3 nucleotides are TGTGCCAGCAAGCCGGGACAGAACTACAATGAGCAGTTCTTC.

The chain employs TRBV20-1 and TRBJ1-2; 8 positions agree with TRBD1. After removal of 7 bases from V and 7 bases from J, the junction contained 8 bases not matched to a gene. In germline, CDR1 is DFQATT, CDR2 SNEGSKA (reference sequence). The CDR3 runs to 12 residues. The CDR3 spells CSGSGTGGGYTF. The CDR3 DNA reads TGCAGTGGATCCGGGACAGGAGGTGGCTACACCTTC.

This clonotype was detected a few times. The CDR3 region is CSARDWQTGEQYF. Written as DNA, the CDR3 is TGCAGTGCTAGAGATTGGCAAACGGGCGAGCAGTACTTC. The gene calls are TRBV20-1 and TRBJ2-7; D unclear. CDR3 length equals 13 residues. V gave up 0 bases and J gave up 6 bases, with 12 bases separating them. Germline values: CDR1 DFQATT, CDR2 SNEGSKA (reference sequence).

This clonotype was counted at least ten times. The chain employs TRBV14 and TRBJ2-1; 10 bases map to TRBD2. The germline V gene has CDR1 SGHDN and CDR2 FVKESK. This CDR3 is built from 19 residues. Trimming cost V 1 base and J 2 bases; bases outside gene matches: 11. The CDR3 nucleotides are TGTGCCAGCAGCCAAGCGATCCGACTAGCGGGTTTTACCTACAATGAGCAGTTCTTC. It codes for CASSQAIRLAGFTYNEQFF.

The table lists this clonotype with a few counts. The V gene is TRBV14, the J gene TRBJ1-6, with TRBD1 matching over 7 bases. CDR3 size: 14 residues. Germline CDR1 is SGHDN and CDR2 is FVKESK. V trimming: 6 bases; J trimming: 7 bases; junction bases outside the gene matches: 6. This CDR3 reads CASRPGTANSPLHF. In DNA, the CDR3 is TGTGCCAGCAGGCCCGGGACAGCAAATTCACCCCTCCACTTT.

In nucleotides, the CDR3 is TGTGCCAGCAGCTTATTTGCGGGAGCAGGAGATACGCAGTATTTT. Protein sequence: CASSLFAGAGDTQYF. V usage is TRBV7-2 and J usage is TRBJ2-3, with 7 bases lining up with TRBD2. The V gene end was trimmed by 2 bases and the J gene end by 5 bases; junction bases not matched to a gene: 7. The germline V gene has CDR1 SGHTA and CDR2 FQGNSA. The CDR3 contains 15 residues.